The rows below give T cell receptor beta chains drawn from one sample of a study of blood T cell repertoires in COVID-19. Clones were sequenced by immunoSEQ multiplex PCR, and TCRdb holds only the in-frame ones, with some missing. The data show tens of thousands of clones, around 88% seen once. Sequencing was done on a sample of peripheral blood. These receptor sequences come from a man aged 55 to 70 with acute or convalescent COVID-19. Both conserved end residues are part of each CDR3. The order of the fields is J gene, clone size, D gene, CDR3 length, V gene, CDR3 protein, CDR3 DNA. The D gene is left open where the match is weak. The size field is filled for only some rows; it gives once, few, many or a size class.

J gene: TRBJ1-2
clone size: .
D gene: .
CDR3 length: 15
V gene: TRBV7-9
CDR3 protein: CASSLAFRREEGYTF
CDR3 DNA: TGTGCCAGCAGCTTAGCGTTCCGCAGGGAGGAAGGCTACACCTTC

J gene: TRBJ2-4
clone size: once
D gene: TRBD2
CDR3 length: 17
V gene: TRBV28
CDR3 protein: CASSLGTSGITRNIQYF
CDR3 DNA: TGTGCCAGCAGTTTAGGGACTAGCGGGATTACGCGGAACATTCAGTACTTC

J gene: TRBJ2-7
clone size: .
D gene: TRBD1
CDR3 length: 15
V gene: TRBV19
CDR3 protein: CASSITSGTAYEQYF
CDR3 DNA: TGTGCCAGTAGTATAACATCCGGGACAGCGTACGAGCAGTACTTC

J gene: TRBJ2-7
clone size: .
D gene: TRBD2
CDR3 length: 16
V gene: TRBV5-5
CDR3 protein: CASFPGTSGSRGEQYF
CDR3 DNA: TGTGCCAGCTTCCCCGGGACTAGCGGGAGTAGGGGCGAGCAGTACTTC

J gene: TRBJ2-1
clone size: .
D gene: TRBD2
CDR3 length: 14
V gene: TRBV6-5
CDR3 protein: CASSGTSGSLEQFF
CDR3 DNA: TGTGCCAGCAGCGGGACTAGCGGGAGCCTTGAGCAGTTCTTC

J gene: TRBJ1-3
clone size: .
D gene: TRBD1
CDR3 length: 16
V gene: TRBV27
CDR3 protein: CASSRTGTASGNTIYF
CDR3 DNA: TGTGCCAGCAGTCGAACCGGGACAGCCTCTGGAAACACCATATATTTT

J gene: TRBJ1-1
clone size: .
D gene: .
CDR3 length: 15
V gene: TRBV19
CDR3 protein: CASSFGGVRNTEAFF
CDR3 DNA: TGTGCCAGTAGTTTTGGGGGGGTACGGAACACTGAAGCTTTCTTT

J gene: TRBJ1-5
clone size: .
D gene: .
CDR3 length: 14
V gene: TRBV7-9
CDR3 protein: CASRGDLSNQPQHF
CDR3 DNA: TGTGCCAGCCGAGGGGACTTGAGCAATCAGCCTCAGCATTTT

J gene: TRBJ2-1
clone size: .
D gene: TRBD2
CDR3 length: 16
V gene: TRBV29-1
CDR3 protein: CSVESSSGPSYNEQFF
CDR3 DNA: TGCAGCGTTGAGAGCTCTAGCGGTCCCTCCTACAATGAGCAGTTCTTC

J gene: TRBJ2-7
clone size: .
D gene: TRBD1
CDR3 length: 14
V gene: TRBV7-8
CDR3 protein: CASRPQGVSYEQYF
CDR3 DNA: TGTGCCAGCAGGCCTCAGGGGGTCTCCTACGAGCAGTACTTC

J gene: TRBJ2-2
clone size: .
D gene: .
CDR3 length: 16
V gene: TRBV19
CDR3 protein: CASSRDREDFPGELFF
CDR3 DNA: TGTGCCAGTAGCCGAGACAGGGAGGATTTTCCCGGGGAGCTGTTTTTT

J gene: TRBJ2-5
clone size: .
D gene: .
CDR3 length: 13
V gene: TRBV7-2
CDR3 protein: CASSARGQETQYF
CDR3 DNA: TGTGCCAGCAGCGCCCGGGGGCAAGAGACCCAGTACTTC

J gene: TRBJ1-2
clone size: .
D gene: TRBD1
CDR3 length: 15
V gene: TRBV28
CDR3 protein: CASSLFRDSRHGYTF
CDR3 DNA: TGTGCCAGCAGTTTATTCCGGGACAGTCGACATGGCTACACCTTC

J gene: TRBJ2-7
clone size: once
D gene: TRBD2
CDR3 length: 14
V gene: TRBV19
CDR3 protein: CASKGIAGPGEQYF
CDR3 DNA: TGTGCCAGTAAAGGGATAGCGGGCCCCGGCGAGCAGTACTTC